The 14 T cell receptor beta chains reported below all come from one sample, sequenced in a study of blood T cell repertoires in COVID-19. Generated by immunoSEQ multiplex PCR, the TCRdb table keeps only in-frame clones and is missing some. The data contain about 330,000 clones, 89% of them seen just once; the ten biggest clones take up around 6%. Sequencing input: peripheral blood. These TCRs come from a man between 18 and 29 years old who had recovered from COVID-19.

This chain uses TRBV30 with TRBJ1-1; the match to TRBD1 covers 9 bases. CDR1 is GTSNPN and CDR2 is SVGIG in the germline V gene (reference sequence). The length of the CDR3 is 12 residues. J was trimmed by 3 bases and V by 5 bases; bases with no gene match: 1. CDR3 residues: CAWGQGYTEAFF. CDR3 bases: TGTGCCTGGGGACAGGGGTACACTGAAGCTTTCTTT.

This chain joins TRBV2 and TRBJ1-6, with 9 bases fitting TRBD1. The V gene's germline CDR1 is SNHLY and CDR2 FYNNEI. After removal of 5 bases from V and 10 bases from J, the junction contained 12 bases not matched to a gene. The CDR3 consists of 16 residues. CDR3 loop: CASSSTRDREFSPLHF. CDR3 in DNA: TGTGCCAGCAGTTCTACCCGGGACAGGGAATTCTCACCCCTCCACTTT.

V usage is TRBV9 and J usage is TRBJ2-2; 7 positions agree with TRBD1. The CDR3 covers 20 residues. The junction had 18 bases not matched to a gene; V was cut back by 3 bases and J by 1 base. From germline, CDR1 is SGDLS and CDR2 YYNGEE. The CDR3 bases are TGTGCCAGCAGCGCTAGGGACAGACCATCGGGCGCAGTGAACACCGGGGAGCTGTTTTTT. Translation gives CASSARDRPSGAVNTGELFF.

The gene calls are TRBV16 and TRBJ2-1; 7 bases line up with TRBD2. The germline V gene has CDR1 KGHSY and CDR2 FQNENV. V shed 2 bases, J shed 3 bases, and the junction held 4 bases outside the gene matches. The CDR3 has 15 amino acids. CDR3 nucleotides: TGTGCCAGCAGCCAAGGGAGGGTATACTACAATGAGCAGTTCTTC. It specifies CASSQGRVYYNEQFF.

The chain has TRBV6-5 and TRBJ2-7, with 7 bases that match TRBD1. V was pared by 7 bases and J by 4 bases, with 13 bases of the junction left unmatched. There are 15 residues in the CDR3. CDR1 is MNHEY and CDR2 is SVGAGI in the germline V gene. The DNA of the CDR3 is TGTGCCAGCAAAAAAGCCGGGACAGAGCAGTACGAGCAGTACTTC. Translated: CASKKAGTEQYEQYF.

This clone was seen a single time. The chain couples TRBV11-1 to TRBJ1-1; no definite D call. V lost 4 bases to trimming and J lost 6 bases, with 12 bases between them. CDR1 is SGHAT and CDR2 is FQDESV in the germline V gene (reference sequence). This CDR3 has 13 residues. The CDR3 bases are TGTGCCAGCAGCTCCCCCGGGAGGGCTGAAGCTTTCTTT. It translates to CASSSPGRAEAFF.

This chain joins TRBV5-1 and TRBJ2-5, with 12 nucleotides matching TRBD2. The germline CDR1 and CDR2 sequences are SGHRS and YFSETQ. The CDR3 is 16 residues long. V dropped 0 bases and J dropped 5; count of bases not matched to a gene: 5. The CDR3 loop reads CASSLAGLAGLETQYF. The CDR3 nucleotides read TGCGCCAGCAGCTTGGCAGGACTAGCGGGATTGGAGACCCAGTACTTC.

This chain uses TRBV7-2 with TRBJ2-7, with D maybe TRBD2 (6 bases). V lost 3 bases, J lost 2 bases, and 14 bases lay in between. Germline V CDR1 and CDR2: SGHTA, FQGNSA. This CDR3 is 15 amino acids long. The CDR3 region has the DNA TGTGCCAGCAGCTTGGGTCGGACTACCACCTACGAGCAGTACTTC. Its translation: CASSLGRTTTYEQYF.

This chain uses TRBV27 with TRBJ2-7; 7 positions agree with TRBD1. Trimming removed 0 bases from V and 5 bases from J; junction bases left unmatched: 7. CDR3 length equals 15 residues. Germline V CDR1 and CDR2: MNHEY, SMNVEV (reference sequence). The CDR3, as DNA: TGTGCCAGCAGTTTATCGCGACAGGGTTCCCACGAGCAGTACTTC. Its protein is CASSLSRQGSHEQYF.

The rearrangement joins TRBV3-1 (or the pseudogene TRBV3-2) to TRBJ1-1, with D possibly matching TRBD1 (6 bases). The length of the CDR3 is 13 residues. Looked up from germline, CDR1 is LGHDT and CDR2 is YNNKEL (reference sequence). The germline V and J ends were trimmed by 4 bases and 6 bases, with 12 bases remaining between them. CDR3 nucleotides: TGTGCCAGCAGCCTCTCTGGACAGCCTGAAGCTTTCTTT. It yields the protein CASSLSGQPEAFF.

The table lists this clone with a count of one. This sequence joins TRBV14 and TRBJ2-4, with D possibly TRBD2 on 7 matching bases. Trimming took 1 base from V and 8 from J, leaving 12 bases between them. The CDR3 sequence is 14 residues long. CDR1 and CDR2 (germline): SGHDN, FVKESK. CDR3 in amino acids: CASSQGRGGHIQYF. CDR3 DNA sequence: TGTGCCAGCAGCCAAGGAAGGGGGGGACACATTCAGTACTTC.

The chain carries TRBV15 and TRBJ2-3; D unresolved. Looked up from germline, CDR1 is LNHNV and CDR2 is YYDKDF (reference sequence). V was clipped by 10 bases and J by 0 bases, with 11 bases between them. The CDR3 runs to 13 residues. Here the CDR3 reads CASLNISTDTQYF. DNA for the CDR3: TGTGCCAGCCTGAACATAAGCACAGATACGCAGTATTTT.

This clone was seen a single time. Other nucleotide sequences from this sample produce the same CDR3. This chain links TRBV19 with TRBJ2-7; 11 bases align to TRBD1. The CDR3 covers 15 residues. Unmatched junction bases numbered 4, after V lost 3 bases and J lost 3 bases. CDR1 and CDR2 (germline): LNHDA, SQIVND (reference sequence). The CDR3 bases are TGTGCCAGTAGTATTACCGGGACAGGGGGCTACGAGCAGTACTTC. Translated, it gives CASSITGTGGYEQYF.

The V gene is TRBV6-6, the J gene TRBJ2-1; perhaps TRBD2 as D (7 bases). The CDR3 consists of 15 residues. V was trimmed by 6 bases and J by 2 bases, leaving 14 bases between them. Looked up from germline, CDR1 is MNHNY and CDR2 is SVGAGI (reference sequence). CDR3 residues: CASSRGASTYNEQFF. DNA of the CDR3: TGTGCCAGCAGCCGGGGGGCCAGCACCTACAATGAGCAGTTCTTC.